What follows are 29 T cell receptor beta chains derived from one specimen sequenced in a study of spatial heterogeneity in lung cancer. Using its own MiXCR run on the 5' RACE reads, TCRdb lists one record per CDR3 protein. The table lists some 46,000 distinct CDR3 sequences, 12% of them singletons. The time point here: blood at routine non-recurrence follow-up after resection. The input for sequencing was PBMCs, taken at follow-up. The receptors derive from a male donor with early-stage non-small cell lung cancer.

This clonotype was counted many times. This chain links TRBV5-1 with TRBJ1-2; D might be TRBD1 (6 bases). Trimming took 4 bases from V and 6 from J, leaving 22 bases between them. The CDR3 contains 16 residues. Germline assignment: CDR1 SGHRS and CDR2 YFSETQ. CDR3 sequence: CASSAVSGTIRDGYTF. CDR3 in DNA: TGCGCCAGCAGCGCTGTATCAGGGACAATAAGGGATGGCTACACCTTC.

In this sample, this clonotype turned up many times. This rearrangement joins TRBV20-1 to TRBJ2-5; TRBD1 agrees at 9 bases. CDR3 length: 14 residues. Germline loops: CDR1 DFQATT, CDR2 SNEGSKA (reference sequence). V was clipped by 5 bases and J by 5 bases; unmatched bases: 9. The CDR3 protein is CSAPRQGGMETQYF. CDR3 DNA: TGCAGTGCTCCTCGACAGGGGGGAATGGAGACCCAGTACTTC.

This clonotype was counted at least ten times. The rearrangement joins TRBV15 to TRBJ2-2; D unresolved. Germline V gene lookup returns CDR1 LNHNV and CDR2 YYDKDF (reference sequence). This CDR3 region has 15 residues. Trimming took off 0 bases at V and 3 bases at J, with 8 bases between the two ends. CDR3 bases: TGTGCCACCAGCAGAGATTACAGTGACACCGGGGAGCTGTTTTTT. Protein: CATSRDYSDTGELFF.

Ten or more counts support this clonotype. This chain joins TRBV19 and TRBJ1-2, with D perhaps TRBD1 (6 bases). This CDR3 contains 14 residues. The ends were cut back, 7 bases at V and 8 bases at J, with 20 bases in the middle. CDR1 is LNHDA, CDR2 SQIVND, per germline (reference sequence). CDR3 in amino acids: CASTRPPGGTGYTF. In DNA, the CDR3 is TGTGCCAGTACCAGACCACCGGGAGGGACAGGCTACACCTTC.

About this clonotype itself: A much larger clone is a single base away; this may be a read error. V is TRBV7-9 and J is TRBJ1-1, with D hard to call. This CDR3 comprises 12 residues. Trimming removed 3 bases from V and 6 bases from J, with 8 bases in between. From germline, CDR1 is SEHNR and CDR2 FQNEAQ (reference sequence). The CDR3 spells CASSLGNPEAFF. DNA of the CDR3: TGTGCCAGCAGCTTGGGCAATCCTGAAGCTTTCTTT.

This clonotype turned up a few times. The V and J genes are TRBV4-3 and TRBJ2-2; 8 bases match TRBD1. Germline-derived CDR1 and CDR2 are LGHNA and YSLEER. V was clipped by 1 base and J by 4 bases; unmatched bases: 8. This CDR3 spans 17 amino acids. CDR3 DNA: TGCGCCAGCAGCCAAGGGGCGACAGGGGTTAGCACCGGGGAGCTGTTTTTT. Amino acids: CASSQGATGVSTGELFF.

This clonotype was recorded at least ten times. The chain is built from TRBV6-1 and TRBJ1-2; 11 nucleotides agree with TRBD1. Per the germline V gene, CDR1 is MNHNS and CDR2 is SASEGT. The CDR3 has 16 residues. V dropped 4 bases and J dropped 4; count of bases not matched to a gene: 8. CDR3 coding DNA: TGTGCCAGCAGTGTTACCGGGACAGGGGGTAGCTATGGCTACACCTTC. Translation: CASSVTGTGGSYGYTF.

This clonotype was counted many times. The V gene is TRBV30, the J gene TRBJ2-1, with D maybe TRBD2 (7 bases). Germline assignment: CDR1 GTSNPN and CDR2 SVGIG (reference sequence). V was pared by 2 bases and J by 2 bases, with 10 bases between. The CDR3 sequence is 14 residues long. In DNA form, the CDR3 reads TGTGCCTGGAGTCCGGGGGGCACCTACAATGAGCAGTTCTTC. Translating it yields CAWSPGGTYNEQFF.

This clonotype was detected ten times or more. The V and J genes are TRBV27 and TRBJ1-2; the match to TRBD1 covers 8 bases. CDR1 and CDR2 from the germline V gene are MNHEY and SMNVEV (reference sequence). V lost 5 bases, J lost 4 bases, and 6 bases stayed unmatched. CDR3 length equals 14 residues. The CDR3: CASSETGEAYGYTF. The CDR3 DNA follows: TGTGCCAGCAGTGAGACAGGGGAAGCCTATGGCTACACCTTC.

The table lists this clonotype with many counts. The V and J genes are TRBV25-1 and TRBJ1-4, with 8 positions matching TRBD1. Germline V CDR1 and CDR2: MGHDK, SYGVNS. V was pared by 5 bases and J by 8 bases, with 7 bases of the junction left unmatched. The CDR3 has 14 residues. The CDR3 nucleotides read TGTGCCAGCAGTCCACGACAGGGGACGGAAAAACTGTTTTTT. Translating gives CASSPRQGTEKLFF.

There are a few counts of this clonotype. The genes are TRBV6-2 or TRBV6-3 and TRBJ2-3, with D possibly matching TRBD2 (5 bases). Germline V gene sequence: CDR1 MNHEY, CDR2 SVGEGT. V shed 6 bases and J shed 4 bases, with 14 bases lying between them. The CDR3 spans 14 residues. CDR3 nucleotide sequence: TGTGCCAGCAGCCCGCAAGCGAGGGCAGATACGCAGTATTTT. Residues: CASSPQARADTQYF.

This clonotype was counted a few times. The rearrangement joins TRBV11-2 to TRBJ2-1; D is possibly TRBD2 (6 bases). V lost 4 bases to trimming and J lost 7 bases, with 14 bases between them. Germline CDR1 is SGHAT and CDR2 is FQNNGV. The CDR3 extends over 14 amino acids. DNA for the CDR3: TGTGCCAGCAGCTCAGCGGGTAGGGGAAATGAGCAGTTCTTC. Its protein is CASSSAGRGNEQFF.

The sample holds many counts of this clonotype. In nucleotides, the CDR3 is TGTGCCAGCAGCCCCAGGCTGGGGTACTATGGCTACACCTTC. Translation gives CASSPRLGYYGYTF. V gene TRBV12-3 or TRBV12-4 combines with J gene TRBJ1-2; D remains ambiguous. The CDR3 is 14 amino acids. Between the trimmed V and J ends, which lost 6 bases and 3 bases, there was a span of 14 bases.

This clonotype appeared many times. The CDR3 here is CASSPGGTSAYNEQFF. CDR3 coding DNA: TGTGCCAGCAGCCCGGGCGGGACTAGCGCATACAATGAGCAGTTCTTC. This chain uses TRBV7-3 with TRBJ2-1; TRBD2 aligns across 10 bases. V lost 5 bases, J lost 4 bases, and 8 bases stayed unmatched. The germline V gene encodes CDR1 SGHTA and CDR2 FQGTGA. The CDR3 is 16 residues long.

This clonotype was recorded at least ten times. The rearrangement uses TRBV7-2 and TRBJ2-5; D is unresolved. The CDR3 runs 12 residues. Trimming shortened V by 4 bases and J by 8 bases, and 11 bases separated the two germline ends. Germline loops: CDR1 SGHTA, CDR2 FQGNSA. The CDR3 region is CASSSPPGTQYF. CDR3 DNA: TGTGCCAGCAGCTCCCCGCCTGGTACCCAGTACTTC.

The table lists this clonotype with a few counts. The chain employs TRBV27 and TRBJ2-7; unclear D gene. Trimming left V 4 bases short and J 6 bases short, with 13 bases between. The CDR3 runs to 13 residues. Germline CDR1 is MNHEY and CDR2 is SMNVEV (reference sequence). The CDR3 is CASSSLRFSEQYF. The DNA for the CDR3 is TGTGCCAGCAGTTCTCTTCGCTTCTCCGAGCAGTACTTC.

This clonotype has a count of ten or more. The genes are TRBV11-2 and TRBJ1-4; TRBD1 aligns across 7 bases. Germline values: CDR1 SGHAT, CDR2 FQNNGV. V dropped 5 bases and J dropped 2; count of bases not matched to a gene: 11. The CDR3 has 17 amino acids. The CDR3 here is CASSPLGQELTNEKLFF. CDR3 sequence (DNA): TGTGCCAGCAGCCCACTAGGACAGGAGCTTACTAATGAAAAACTGTTTTTT.

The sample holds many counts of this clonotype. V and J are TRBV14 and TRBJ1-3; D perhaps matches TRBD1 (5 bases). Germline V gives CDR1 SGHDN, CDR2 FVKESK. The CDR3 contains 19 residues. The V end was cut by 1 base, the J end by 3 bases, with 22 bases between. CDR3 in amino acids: CASSQVSSLFRQRGNTIYF. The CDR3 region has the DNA TGTGCCAGCAGCCAAGTTTCCTCCCTATTTCGACAGCGTGGAAACACCATATATTTT.

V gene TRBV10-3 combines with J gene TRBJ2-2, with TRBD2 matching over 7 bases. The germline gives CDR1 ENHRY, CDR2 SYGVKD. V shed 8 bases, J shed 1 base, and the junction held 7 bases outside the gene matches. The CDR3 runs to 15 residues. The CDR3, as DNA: TGTGCCATCGCTGGGCGGGAGATGAACACCGGGGAGCTGTTTTTT. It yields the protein CAIAGREMNTGELFF.

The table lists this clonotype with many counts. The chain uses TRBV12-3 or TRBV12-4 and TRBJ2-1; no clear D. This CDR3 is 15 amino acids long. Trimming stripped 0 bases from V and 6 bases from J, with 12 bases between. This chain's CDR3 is CASSLAGGHSNEQFF. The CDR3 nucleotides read TGTGCCAGCAGTTTAGCGGGCGGTCACTCCAATGAGCAGTTCTTC.

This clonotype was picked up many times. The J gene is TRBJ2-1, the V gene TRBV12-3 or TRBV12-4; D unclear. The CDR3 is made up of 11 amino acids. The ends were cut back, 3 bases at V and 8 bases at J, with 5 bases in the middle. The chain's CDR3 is CASSFMDEQFF. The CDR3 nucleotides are TGTGCCAGCAGTTTTATGGATGAGCAGTTCTTC.

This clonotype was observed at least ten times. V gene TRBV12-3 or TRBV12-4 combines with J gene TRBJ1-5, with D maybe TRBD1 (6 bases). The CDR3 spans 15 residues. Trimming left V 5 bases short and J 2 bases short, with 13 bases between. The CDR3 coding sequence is TGTGCCAGCAGTCGACAGGCGGGAGGCAATCAGCCCCAGCATTTT. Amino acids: CASSRQAGGNQPQHF.

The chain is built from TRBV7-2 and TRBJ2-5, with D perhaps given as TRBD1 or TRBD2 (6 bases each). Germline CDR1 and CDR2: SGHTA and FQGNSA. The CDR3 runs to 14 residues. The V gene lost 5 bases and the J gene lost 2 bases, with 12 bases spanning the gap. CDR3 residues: CASSEGGYQETQYF. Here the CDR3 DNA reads TGTGCCAGCAGCGAGGGGGGCTATCAAGAGACCCAGTACTTC.

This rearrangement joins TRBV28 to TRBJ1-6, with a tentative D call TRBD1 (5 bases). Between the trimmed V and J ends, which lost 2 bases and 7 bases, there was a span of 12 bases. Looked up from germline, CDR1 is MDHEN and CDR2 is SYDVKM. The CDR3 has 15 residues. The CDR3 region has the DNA TGTGCCAGCAGTTTACCAGAGGGGAGGAATTCACCCCTCCACTTT. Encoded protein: CASSLPEGRNSPLHF.

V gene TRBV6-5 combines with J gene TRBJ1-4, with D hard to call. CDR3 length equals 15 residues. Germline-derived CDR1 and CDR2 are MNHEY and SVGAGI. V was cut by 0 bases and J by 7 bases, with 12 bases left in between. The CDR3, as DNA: TGTGCCAGCAGTTACTCGAAAGGCCGGGGTGAAAAACTGTTTTTT. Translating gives CASSYSKGRGEKLFF.

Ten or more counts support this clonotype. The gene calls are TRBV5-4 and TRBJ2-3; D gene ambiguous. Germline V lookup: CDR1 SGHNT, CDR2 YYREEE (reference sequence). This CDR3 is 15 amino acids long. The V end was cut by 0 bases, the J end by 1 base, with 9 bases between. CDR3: CASSLERIGTDTQYF. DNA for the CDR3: TGTGCCAGCAGCTTGGAACGTATCGGCACAGATACGCAGTATTTT. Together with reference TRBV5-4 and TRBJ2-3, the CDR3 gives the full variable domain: ETGVTQSPTHLIKTRGQQVTLRCSSQSGHNTVSWYQQALGQGPQFIFQYYREEENGRGNFPPRFSGLQFPNYSSELNVNALELDDSALYLCASSLERIGTDTQYFGPGTRLTVL.

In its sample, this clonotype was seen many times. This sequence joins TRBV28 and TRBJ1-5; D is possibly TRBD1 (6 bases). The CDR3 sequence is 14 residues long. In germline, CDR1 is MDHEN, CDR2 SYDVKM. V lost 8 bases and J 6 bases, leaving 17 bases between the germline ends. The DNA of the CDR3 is TGTGCCAGCGGTCCACAGGGTAGCGGTCAGCCCCAGCATTTT. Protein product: CASGPQGSGQPQHF.

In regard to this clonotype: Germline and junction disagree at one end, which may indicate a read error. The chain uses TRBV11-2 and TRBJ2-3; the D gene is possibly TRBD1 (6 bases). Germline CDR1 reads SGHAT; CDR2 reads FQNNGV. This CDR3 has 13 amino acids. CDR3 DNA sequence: TGTGCCAGCAGATTACAGGGTTCAGATATGCAGTATTTT. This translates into CASRLQGSDMQYF.

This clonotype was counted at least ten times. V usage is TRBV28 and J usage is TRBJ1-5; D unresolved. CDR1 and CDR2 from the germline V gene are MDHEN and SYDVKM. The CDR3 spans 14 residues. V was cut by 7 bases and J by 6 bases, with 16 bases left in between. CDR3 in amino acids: CASTPGLGSQPQHF. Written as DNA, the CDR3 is TGTGCCAGCACCCCCGGTTTGGGCAGTCAGCCCCAGCATTTT.